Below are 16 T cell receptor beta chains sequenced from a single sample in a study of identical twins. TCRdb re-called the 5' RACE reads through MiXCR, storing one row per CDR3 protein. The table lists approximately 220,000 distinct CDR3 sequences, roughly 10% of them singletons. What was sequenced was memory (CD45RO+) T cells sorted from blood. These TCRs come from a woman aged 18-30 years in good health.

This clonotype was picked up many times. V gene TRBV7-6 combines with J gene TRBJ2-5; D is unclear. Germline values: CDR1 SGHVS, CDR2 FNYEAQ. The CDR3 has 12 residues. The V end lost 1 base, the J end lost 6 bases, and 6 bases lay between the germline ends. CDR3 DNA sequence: TGTGCCAGCAGCTTAGGGCTCCAGACCCAGTACTTC. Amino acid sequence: CASSLGLQTQYF.

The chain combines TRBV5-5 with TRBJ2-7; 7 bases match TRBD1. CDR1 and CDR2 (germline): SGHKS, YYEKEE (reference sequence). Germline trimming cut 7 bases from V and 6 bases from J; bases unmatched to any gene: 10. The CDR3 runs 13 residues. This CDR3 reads CASAGDRGREQYF. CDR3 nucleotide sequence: TGTGCCAGCGCCGGGGACAGAGGTCGCGAGCAGTACTTC.

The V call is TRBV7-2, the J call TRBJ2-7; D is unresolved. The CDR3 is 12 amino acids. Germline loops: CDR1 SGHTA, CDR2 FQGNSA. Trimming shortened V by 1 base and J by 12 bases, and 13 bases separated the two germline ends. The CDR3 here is CASSLGGSAVYF. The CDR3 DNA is TGTGCCAGCAGCTTAGGAGGTTCGGCGGTGTACTTC.

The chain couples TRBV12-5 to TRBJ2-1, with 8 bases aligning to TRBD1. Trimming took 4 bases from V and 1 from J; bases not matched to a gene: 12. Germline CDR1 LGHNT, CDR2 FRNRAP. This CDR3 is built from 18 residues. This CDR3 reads CASGSPLTGEGSYNEQFF. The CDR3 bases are TGTGCTAGTGGTTCGCCCTTGACAGGGGAAGGGTCCTACAATGAGCAGTTCTTC.

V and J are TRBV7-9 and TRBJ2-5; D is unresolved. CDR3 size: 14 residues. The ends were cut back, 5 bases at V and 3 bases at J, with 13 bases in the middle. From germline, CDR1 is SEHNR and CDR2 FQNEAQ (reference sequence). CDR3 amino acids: CASSNTEGKETQYF. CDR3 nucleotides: TGTGCCAGCAGCAACACCGAAGGGAAAGAGACCCAGTACTTC.

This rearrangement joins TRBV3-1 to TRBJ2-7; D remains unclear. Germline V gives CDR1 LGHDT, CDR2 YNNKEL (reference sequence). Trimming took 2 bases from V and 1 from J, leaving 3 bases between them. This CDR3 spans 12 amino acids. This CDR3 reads CASSQKSYEQYF. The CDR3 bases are TGTGCCAGCAGCCAAAAGTCCTACGAGCAGTACTTC.

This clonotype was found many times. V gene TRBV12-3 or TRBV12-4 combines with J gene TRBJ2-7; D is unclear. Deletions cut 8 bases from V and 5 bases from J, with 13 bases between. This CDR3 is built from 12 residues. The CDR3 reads CASVRQGNEQYF. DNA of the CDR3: TGTGCCAGCGTCAGGCAAGGGAACGAGCAGTACTTC.

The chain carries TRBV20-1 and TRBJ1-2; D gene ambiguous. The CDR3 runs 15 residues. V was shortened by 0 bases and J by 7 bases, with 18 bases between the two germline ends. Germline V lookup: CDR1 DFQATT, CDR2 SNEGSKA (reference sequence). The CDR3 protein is CSARDETSRLFGYTF. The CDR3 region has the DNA TGCAGTGCTAGAGATGAGACGAGTCGACTGTTTGGCTACACCTTC.

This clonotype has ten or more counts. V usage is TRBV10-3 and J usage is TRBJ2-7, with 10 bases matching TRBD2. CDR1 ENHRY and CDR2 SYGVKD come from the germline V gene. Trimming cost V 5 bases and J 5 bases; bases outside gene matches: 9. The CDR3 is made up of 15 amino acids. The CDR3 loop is CAISRLAGPGDEQYF. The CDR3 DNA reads TGTGCCATCAGTAGACTAGCGGGCCCAGGCGACGAGCAGTACTTC.

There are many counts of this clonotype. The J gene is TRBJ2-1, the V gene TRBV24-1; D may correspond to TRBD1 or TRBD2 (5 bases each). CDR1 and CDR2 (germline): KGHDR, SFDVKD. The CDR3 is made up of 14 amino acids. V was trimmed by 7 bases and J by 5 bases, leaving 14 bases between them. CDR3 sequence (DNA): TGTGCCACCAGCCCCGGGACGGTGGACAATGAGCAGTTCTTC. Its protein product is CATSPGTVDNEQFF.

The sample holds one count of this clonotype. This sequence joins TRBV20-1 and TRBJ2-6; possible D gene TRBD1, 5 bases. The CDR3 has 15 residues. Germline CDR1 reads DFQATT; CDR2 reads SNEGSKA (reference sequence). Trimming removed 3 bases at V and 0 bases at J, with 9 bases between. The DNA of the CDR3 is TGCAGTGCTAGCACAGGTCCCTCTGGGGCCAACGTCCTGACTTTC. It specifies CSASTGPSGANVLTF.

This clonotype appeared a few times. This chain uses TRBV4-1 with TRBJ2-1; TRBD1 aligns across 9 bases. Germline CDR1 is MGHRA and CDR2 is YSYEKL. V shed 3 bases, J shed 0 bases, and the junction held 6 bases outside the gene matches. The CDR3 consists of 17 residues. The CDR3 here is CASSQTGGRSSYNEQFF. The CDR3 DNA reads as TGCGCCAGCAGCCAGACAGGGGGTAGAAGCTCCTACAATGAGCAGTTCTTC.

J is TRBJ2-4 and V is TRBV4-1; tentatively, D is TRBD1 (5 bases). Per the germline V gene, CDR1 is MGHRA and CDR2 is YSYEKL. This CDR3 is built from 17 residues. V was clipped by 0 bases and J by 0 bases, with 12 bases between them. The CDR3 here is CASSQDRQILAKNIQYF. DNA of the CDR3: TGCGCCAGCAGCCAAGATCGACAGATACTAGCCAAAAACATTCAGTACTTC.

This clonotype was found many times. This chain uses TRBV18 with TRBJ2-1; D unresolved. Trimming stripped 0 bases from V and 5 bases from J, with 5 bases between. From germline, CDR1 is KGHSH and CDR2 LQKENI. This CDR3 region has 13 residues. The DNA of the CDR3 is TGTGCCAGCTCACCACCAATGAACAATGAGCAGTTCTTC. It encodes CASSPPMNNEQFF.

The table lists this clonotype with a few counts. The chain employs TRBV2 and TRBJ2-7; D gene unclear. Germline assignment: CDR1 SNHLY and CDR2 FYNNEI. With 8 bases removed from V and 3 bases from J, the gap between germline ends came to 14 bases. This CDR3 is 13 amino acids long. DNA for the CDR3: TGTGCCAGCGGGATAGGCAGTTACTACGAGCAGTACTTC. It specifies CASGIGSYYEQYF. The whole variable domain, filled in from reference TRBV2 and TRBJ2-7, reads EPEVTQTPSHQVTQMGQEVILRCVPISNHLYFYWYRQILGQKVEFLVSFYNNEISEKSEIFDDQFSVERPDGSNFTLKIRSTKLEDSAMYFCASGIGSYYEQYFGPGTRLTVT.

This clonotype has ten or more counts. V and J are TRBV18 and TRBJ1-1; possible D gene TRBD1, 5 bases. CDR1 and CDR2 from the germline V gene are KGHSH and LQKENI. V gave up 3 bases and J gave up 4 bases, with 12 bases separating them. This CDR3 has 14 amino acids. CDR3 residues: CASSPQTDLTEAFF. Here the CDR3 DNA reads TGTGCCAGCTCACCCCAGACAGATCTCACTGAAGCTTTCTTT.